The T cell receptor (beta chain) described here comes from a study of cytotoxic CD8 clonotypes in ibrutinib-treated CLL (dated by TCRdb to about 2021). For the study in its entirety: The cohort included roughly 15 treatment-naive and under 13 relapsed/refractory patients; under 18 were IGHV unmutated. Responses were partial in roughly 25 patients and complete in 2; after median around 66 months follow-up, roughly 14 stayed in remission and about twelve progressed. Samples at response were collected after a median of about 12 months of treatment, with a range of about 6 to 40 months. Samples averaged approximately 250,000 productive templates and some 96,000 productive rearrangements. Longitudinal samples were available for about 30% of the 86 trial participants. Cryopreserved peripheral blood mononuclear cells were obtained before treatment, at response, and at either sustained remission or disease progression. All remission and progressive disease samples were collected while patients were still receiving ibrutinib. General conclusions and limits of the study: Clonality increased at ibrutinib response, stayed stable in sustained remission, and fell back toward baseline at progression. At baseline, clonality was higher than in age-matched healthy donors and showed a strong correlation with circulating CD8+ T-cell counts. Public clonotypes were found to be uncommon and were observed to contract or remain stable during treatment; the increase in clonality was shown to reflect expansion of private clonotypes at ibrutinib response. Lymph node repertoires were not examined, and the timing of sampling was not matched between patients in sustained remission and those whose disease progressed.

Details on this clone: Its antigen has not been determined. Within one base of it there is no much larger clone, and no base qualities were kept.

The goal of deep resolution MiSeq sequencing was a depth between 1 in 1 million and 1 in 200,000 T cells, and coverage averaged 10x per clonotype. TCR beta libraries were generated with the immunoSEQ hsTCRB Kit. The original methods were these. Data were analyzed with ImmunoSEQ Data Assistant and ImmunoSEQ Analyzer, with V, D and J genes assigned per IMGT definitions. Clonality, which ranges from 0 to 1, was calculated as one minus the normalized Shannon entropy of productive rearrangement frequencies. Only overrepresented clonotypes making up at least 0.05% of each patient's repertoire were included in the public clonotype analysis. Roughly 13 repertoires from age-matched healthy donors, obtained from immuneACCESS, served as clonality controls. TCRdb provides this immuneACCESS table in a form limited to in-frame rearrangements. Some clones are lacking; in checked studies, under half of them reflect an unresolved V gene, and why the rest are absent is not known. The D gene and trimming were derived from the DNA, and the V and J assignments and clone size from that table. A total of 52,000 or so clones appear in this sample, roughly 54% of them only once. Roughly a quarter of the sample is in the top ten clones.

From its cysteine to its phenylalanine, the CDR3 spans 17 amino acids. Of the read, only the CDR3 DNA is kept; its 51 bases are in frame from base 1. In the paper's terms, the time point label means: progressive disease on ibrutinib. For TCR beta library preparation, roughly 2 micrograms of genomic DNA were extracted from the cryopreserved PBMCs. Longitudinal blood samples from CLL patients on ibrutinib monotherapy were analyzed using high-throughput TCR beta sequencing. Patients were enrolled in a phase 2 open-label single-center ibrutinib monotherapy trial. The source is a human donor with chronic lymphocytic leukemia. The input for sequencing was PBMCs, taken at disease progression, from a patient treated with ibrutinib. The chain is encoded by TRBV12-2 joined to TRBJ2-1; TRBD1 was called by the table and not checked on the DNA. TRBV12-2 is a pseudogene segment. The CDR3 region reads CASRLSSGTVAYNEQFF. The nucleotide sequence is TGTGCAAGTCGCTTGAGCTCCGGGACAGTAGCCTACAATGAGCAGTTCTTC.